These 10 T cell receptor beta chains originate from one sample sequenced in a study of CD8+ T cells in alopecia areata. TCR sequencing used cDNA made by reverse transcription of extracted RNA. Profiled with immunoSEQ multiplex PCR; TCRdb holds only in-frame clones, not every one. This sample has 180,000 or so clones, with about 70% found just once. Sequencing used CD8+ T cells sorted from blood, obtained at week 0. These receptors all stem from a human donor with alopecia areata.

This chain connects TRBV19 to TRBJ1-6; no clear D gene. The V gene's germline CDR1 is LNHDA and CDR2 SQIVND (reference sequence). Between the trimmed V and J ends, which lost 7 bases and 14 bases, there was a span of 18 bases. The CDR3 runs 13 residues. The CDR3 nucleotides are TGTGCCAGTACGAGTGGGGTTCTCCAATCCCTCCACTTT. Translated: CASTSGVLQSLHF.

This clone was found a few times. This sequence joins TRBV9 and TRBJ2-1; TRBD2 agrees at 10 bases. J lost 1 base, V lost 4 bases, and 5 bases had no gene match. Germline CDR1 is SGDLS and CDR2 is YYNGEE. This CDR3 is built from 16 residues. The DNA of the CDR3 is TGTGCCAGCAGCTCTAGCGGGGGACTTTCCTACAATGAGCAGTTCTTC. Encoded protein: CASSSSGGLSYNEQFF.

This clone was seen only once. The CDR3 coding sequence is TGTGCCAGCAGCTTAGGTTCCGAGCAGTACTTC. Encoded protein: CASSLGSEQYF. The chain links TRBV11-2 to TRBJ2-7; no definite D call. This CDR3 is 11 amino acids long. The V gene's germline CDR1 is SGHAT and CDR2 FQNNGV. Trimming removed 1 base at V and 6 bases at J, with 4 bases between.

The chain joins TRBV27 to TRBJ1-5, with D possibly TRBD1 on 5 matching bases. CDR3 length: 13 residues. The V end lost 6 bases, the J end lost 2 bases, and 8 bases lay between the germline ends. CDR1 and CDR2 (germline): MNHEY, SMNVEV (reference sequence). CDR3 nucleotide sequence: TGTGCCAGCAGACTCAGGGGCAATCAGCCCCAGCATTTT. As protein: CASRLRGNQPQHF.

This clone appeared once. V and J are TRBV9 and TRBJ1-5, with D perhaps matching TRBD1 (6 bases). CDR3 length equals 15 residues. V was pared by 3 bases and J by 2 bases, with 12 bases between. CDR1 is SGDLS and CDR2 is YYNGEE in the germline V gene. CDR3 region: CASSAGGSGNQPQHF. The CDR3 bases are TGTGCCAGCAGCGCCGGGGGCAGCGGCAATCAGCCCCAGCATTTT.

The chain carries TRBV7-8 and TRBJ2-5; D remains unclear. The CDR3 is 14 residues long. The V gene's germline CDR1 is SGHVS and CDR2 FQNEAQ. V was clipped by 2 bases and J by 5 bases, with 12 bases between them. The CDR3 nucleotides are TGTGCCAGCAGCTTACCCGACGGAGCGGAGACCCAGTACTTC. This translates into CASSLPDGAETQYF. Complete variable domain (other parts from reference TRBV7-8 and TRBJ2-5): GAGVSQSPRYKVAKRGQDVALRCDPISGHVSLFWYQQALGQGPEFLTYFQNEAQLDKSGLPSDRFFAERPEGSVSTLKIQRTQQEDSAVYLCASSLPDGAETQYFGPGTRLLVL.

The chain is built from TRBV6-1 and TRBJ1-1, with D unclear. The V gene lost 2 bases and the J gene lost 10 bases, with 5 bases spanning the gap. The germline V gene encodes CDR1 MNHNS and CDR2 SASEGT. This CDR3 is built from 10 residues. The CDR3 sequence is CASSENGAFF. As DNA, the CDR3 is TGTGCCAGCAGTGAAAACGGAGCTTTCTTT.

This clone has more than one count but fewer than ten. DNA for the CDR3: TGCGCCAGCAGCCACGAATGGACAGGGGATGCGAAATCACCCCTCCACTTT. As protein: CASSHEWTGDAKSPLHF. The V and J genes are TRBV4-1 and TRBJ1-6; the match to TRBD1 covers 9 bases. The length of the CDR3 is 17 residues. Losses at the gene ends were 3 bases for V and 10 bases for J; bases not matched to a gene: 13. The germline gives CDR1 MGHRA, CDR2 YSYEKL.

This clone was observed once. The chain combines TRBV6-5 with TRBJ2-7; D unresolved. The CDR3 has 13 residues. Trimming took 8 bases from V and 3 from J, leaving 14 bases between them. The V gene's germline CDR1 is MNHEY and CDR2 SVGAGI. CDR3 loop: CASSVAEYYEQYF. The DNA for the CDR3 is TGTGCCAGCTCCGTGGCAGAATACTACGAGCAGTACTTC.

The chain carries TRBV13 and TRBJ2-6; D is ambiguous. Germline CDR1 is PRHDT and CDR2 is FYEKMQ (reference sequence). Trimming shortened V by 1 base and J by 1 base, and 11 bases separated the two germline ends. The CDR3 covers 17 residues. The CDR3 coding sequence is TGTGCCAGCAGCTTAGACAATGCAAAATCTGGGGCCAACGTCCTGACTTTC. Its protein is CASSLDNAKSGANVLTF.